Below, one T cell receptor beta chain is given with its context. Its antigen remains unknown. The sample comes from a study of T cell responses to AZD1222 COVID-19 vaccine. Overall study results and limits: An increase in Spike-specific TCR breadth and depth was observed after two AZD1222 doses. The donors showed a predominance of white British ancestry and of females, with possible underestimation of clonal diversity.

The table came from immunoSEQ multiplex PCR; TCRdb's copy has only in-frame clones and leaves some out. The sample lists tens of thousands of clones; about 88% were seen once. The CDR3 totals 16 residues. Germline lookup yields CDR1 LGHDT and CDR2 YNNKEL (reference sequence). Trimming left V 4 bases short and J 2 bases short, with 18 bases between. The sequenced sample was peripheral blood, obtained on day 0 of AZD1222 vaccination. The chain joins TRBV3-1 (or the pseudogene TRBV3-2) to TRBJ2-7; a possible D gene is TRBD2 (5 bases). The TCR sequence derives from an adult in good health. Here the CDR3 reads CASSPEGRRHTYEQYF. DNA of the CDR3: TGTGCCAGCAGCCCAGAGGGTAGGAGGCATACCTACGAGCAGTACTTC.